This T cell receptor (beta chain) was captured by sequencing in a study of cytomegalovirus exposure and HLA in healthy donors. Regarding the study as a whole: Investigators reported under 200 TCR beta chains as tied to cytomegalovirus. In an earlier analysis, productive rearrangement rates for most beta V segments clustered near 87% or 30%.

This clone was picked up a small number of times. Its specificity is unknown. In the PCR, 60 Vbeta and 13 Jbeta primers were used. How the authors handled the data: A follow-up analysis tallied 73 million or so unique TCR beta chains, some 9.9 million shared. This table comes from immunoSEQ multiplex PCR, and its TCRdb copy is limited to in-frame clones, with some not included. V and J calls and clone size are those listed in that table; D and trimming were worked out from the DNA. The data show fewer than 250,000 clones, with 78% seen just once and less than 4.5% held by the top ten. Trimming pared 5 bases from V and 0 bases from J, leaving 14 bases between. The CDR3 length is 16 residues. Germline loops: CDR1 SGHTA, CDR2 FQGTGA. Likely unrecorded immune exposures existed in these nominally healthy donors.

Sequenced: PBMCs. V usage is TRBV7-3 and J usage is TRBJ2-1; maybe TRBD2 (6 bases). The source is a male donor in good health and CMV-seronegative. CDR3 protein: CASSELAVSSYNEQFF. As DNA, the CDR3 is TGTGCCAGCAGCGAATTAGCGGTGAGCTCCTACAATGAGCAGTTCTTC. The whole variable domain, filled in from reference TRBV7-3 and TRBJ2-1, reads GAGVSQTPSNKVTEKGKYVELRCDPISGHTALYWYRQSLGQGPEFLIYFQGTGAADDSGLPNDRFFAVRPEGSVSTLKIQRTERGDSAVYLCASSELAVSSYNEQFFGPGTRLTVL.